Detailed here is one T cell receptor beta chain. Four subsets defined by CD45RA and CD27 were sorted after CD3, CD4, CD8 and live/dead staining. The data were taken from a study of naive and memory T cell subsets. Two oligonucleotides, mixed equimolar, formed the beta constant-region primer covering TRBC1 and TRBC2. Nested alpha and beta constant-region primers with the SP2 primer drove four PCR rounds on ligated cDNA. TCRdb processed the UMI-ligation and nested PCR reads anew with MiXCR; each CDR3 protein has one entry. The sample contains 85,000 or so distinct CDR3 sequences, about 10% of which appear only once. CDR1 DFQATT and CDR2 SNEGSKA come from the germline V gene (reference sequence). Trimming took off 6 bases at V and 4 bases at J, with 16 bases between the two ends. The CDR3 has 13 amino acids.

This chain joins TRBV20-1 and TRBJ2-7; tentative D call: TRBD2 (6 bases). Sequencing used naive CD8+ T cells from blood. The clonotype was recovered from a human donor in good health. The CDR3: CSAVGGERYEQYF. The CDR3 DNA reads as TGCAGTGCCGTTGGCGGGGAACGTTACGAGCAGTACTTC.